One and the same sample provided the 22 T cell receptor beta chains below, sequenced in a study of cytomegalovirus exposure and HLA in healthy donors. PCR employed 60 Vbeta and 13 Jbeta primers. Sequencing was performed with immunoSEQ multiplex PCR; in TCRdb, only in-frame clones are kept and a portion is missing. The sample's table shows 150,000 to 200,000 clones. The sequencing input was PBMCs. Receptor source: a boy younger than 18 in good health and CMV-seronegative.

V is TRBV28 and J is TRBJ1-2; D possibly corresponds to TRBD1 (6 bases). V shed 7 bases and J shed 5 bases, with 26 bases lying between them. Germline V lookup: CDR1 MDHEN, CDR2 SYDVKM. The CDR3 runs 17 residues. The CDR3 DNA reads as TGTGCCAGCAAGGGGGAACTCAGGGCCTCCACCCAATATGGCTACACCTTC. It translates to CASKGELRASTQYGYTF.

The chain links TRBV6-5 to TRBJ1-4, with 10 nucleotides matching TRBD1. The germline gives CDR1 MNHEY, CDR2 SVGAGI. CDR3 length: 15 residues. Losses at the gene ends were 4 bases for V and 7 bases for J; bases not matched to a gene: 6. CDR3 residues: CASSSGQGGAEKLFF. CDR3 sequence (DNA): TGTGCCAGCAGTTCCGGACAGGGGGGAGCTGAAAAACTGTTTTTT.

This chain links TRBV11-1 with TRBJ2-2; 7 positions match TRBD1. CDR3 size: 16 residues. The germline gives CDR1 SGHAT, CDR2 FQDESV (reference sequence). V trimming: 5 bases; J trimming: 3 bases; junction bases outside the gene matches: 9. The CDR3 DNA follows: TGTGCCAGCAGCCCTCGACAGGGAACGGACACCGGGGAGCTGTTTTTT. Its protein is CASSPRQGTDTGELFF.

The genes are TRBV7-2 and TRBJ2-2, with TRBD2 matching 16 bases. The germline CDR1 and CDR2 sequences are SGHTA and FQGNSA. This CDR3 comprises 18 residues. V lost 0 bases and J lost 5; bases outside the gene matches: 3. The CDR3 region is CASSLAGTSGGATGELFF. The CDR3 bases are TGTGCCAGCAGCTTAGCTGGGACTAGCGGGGGGGCGACCGGGGAGCTGTTTTTT.

V and J are TRBV7-9 and TRBJ2-1; D is ambiguous. From germline, CDR1 is SEHNR and CDR2 FQNEAQ (reference sequence). V was shortened by 4 bases and J by 8 bases, with 12 bases between the two germline ends. CDR3 length equals 13 residues. This CDR3 is CASSSLIGHEQFF. CDR3 bases: TGTGCCAGCAGCTCACTAATAGGCCATGAGCAGTTCTTC.

V gene TRBV2 combines with J gene TRBJ1-4; D remains unclear. The CDR3 covers 13 residues. The ends were cut back, 4 bases at V and 8 bases at J, with 11 bases in the middle. CDR1 and CDR2 (germline): SNHLY, FYNNEI. In DNA form, the CDR3 reads TGTGCCAGCAGTGCAATCTTTGAGGAAAAACTGTTTTTT. It codes for CASSAIFEEKLFF.

V gene TRBV4-1 combines with J gene TRBJ1-2; perhaps TRBD1 as D (5 bases). V lost 1 base to trimming and J lost 2 bases, with 8 bases between them. The CDR3 has 14 residues. Per the germline V gene, CDR1 is MGHRA and CDR2 is YSYEKL. In nucleotides, the CDR3 is TGCGCCAGCAGCCAAGTAGACAGAAACTATGGCTACACCTTC. As protein: CASSQVDRNYGYTF.

The chain has TRBV27 and TRBJ1-1; D gene uncertain. Per the germline V gene, CDR1 is MNHEY and CDR2 is SMNVEV (reference sequence). This CDR3 is 16 amino acids long. With 5 bases removed from V and 1 base from J, the gap between germline ends came to 17 bases. The CDR3 bases are TGTGCCAGCAGTCTCTATATCGGAGACCCGAACACTGAAGCTTTCTTT. It translates to CASSLYIGDPNTEAFF.

The V call is TRBV4-1, the J call TRBJ2-5; D unresolved. This CDR3 is 13 amino acids long. V lost 1 base and J lost 1, with 4 bases in between. From germline, CDR1 is MGHRA and CDR2 YSYEKL. The CDR3 reads CASSQGAQETQYF. CDR3 nucleotide sequence: TGCGCCAGCAGCCAAGGGGCCCAAGAGACCCAGTACTTC.

This rearrangement joins TRBV5-8 to TRBJ2-3; a weak D match, TRBD1 (7 bases). The CDR3 loop spans 16 amino acids. CDR1 is SGHTS and CDR2 is YDEGEE in the germline V gene. V was trimmed by 1 base and J by 4 bases, leaving 16 bases between them. The DNA for the CDR3 is TGTGCCAGCAGCTTGATACAGGGGAGGAGGGCAGATACGCAGTATTTT. Translated, it gives CASSLIQGRRADTQYF. The full variable domain, in which reference TRBV5-8 and TRBJ2-3 provide the parts outside the CDR3, is EAGVTQSPTHLIKTRGQQATLRCSPISGHTSVYWYQQALGLGLQFLLWYDEGEERNRGNFPPRFSGRQFPNYSSELNVNALELEDSALYLCASSLIQGRRADTQYFGPGTRLTVL.

This chain joins TRBV7-8 and TRBJ1-2; 9 positions match TRBD1. Unmatched junction bases numbered 4, after V lost 0 bases and J lost 8 bases. Germline-derived CDR1 and CDR2 are SGHVS and FQNEAQ. The CDR3 is 14 amino acids. Here the CDR3 reads CASSLANRGLGYTF. As DNA, the CDR3 is TGTGCCAGCAGCTTAGCGAACAGGGGGCTGGGCTACACCTTC.

The chain uses TRBV27 and TRBJ1-1; no firm D call. Trimming cost V 7 bases and J 3 bases, with 24 bases left between them. The CDR3 spans 17 residues. Germline V CDR1 and CDR2: MNHEY, SMNVEV (reference sequence). The CDR3 loop is CASKLGASPFTDTEAFF. Here the CDR3 DNA reads TGTGCCAGCAAACTCGGTGCGTCTCCTTTTACGGACACTGAAGCTTTCTTT.

The chain is built from TRBV7-9 and TRBJ2-1; TRBD2 aligns across 7 bases. V trimming: 7 bases; J trimming: 9 bases; junction bases outside the gene matches: 6. CDR1 SEHNR and CDR2 FQNEAQ come from the germline V gene (reference sequence). The CDR3 loop spans 12 amino acids. The CDR3 sequence is CASTKPGGEQFF. The CDR3 DNA reads TGTGCCAGCACAAAACCGGGGGGTGAGCAGTTCTTC. The complete variable domain, with remaining parts taken from reference TRBV7-9 and TRBJ2-1, reads DTGVSQNPRHKITKRGQNVTFRCDPISEHNRLYWYRQTLGQGPEFLTYFQNEAQLEKSRLLSDRFSAERPKGSFSTLEIQRTEQGDSAMYLCASTKPGGEQFFGPGTRLTVL.

V gene TRBV7-8 combines with J gene TRBJ2-7, with D tentatively TRBD1 (6 bases). Germline V gene lookup returns CDR1 SGHVS and CDR2 FQNEAQ. The CDR3 runs to 16 residues. Trimming cost V 5 bases and J 5 bases, with 22 bases left between them. The CDR3 here is CASSTLRDTKGNEQYF. CDR3 DNA: TGTGCCAGCAGCACCCTCCGGGACACCAAAGGGAACGAGCAGTACTTC. The whole variable domain, remainder taken from reference TRBV7-8 and TRBJ2-7, is GAGVSQSPRYKVAKRGQDVALRCDPISGHVSLFWYQQALGQGPEFLTYFQNEAQLDKSGLPSDRFFAERPEGSVSTLKIQRTQQEDSAVYLCASSTLRDTKGNEQYFGPGTRLTVT.

The rearrangement links TRBV28 to TRBJ1-5, with unresolved D. Germline V CDR1 and CDR2: MDHEN, SYDVKM. The CDR3 runs 15 residues. Trimming left V 5 bases short and J 1 base short, with 12 bases between. The chain's CDR3 is CASSIKGGSNQPQHF. CDR3 nucleotide sequence: TGTGCCAGCAGTATAAAGGGCGGGAGCAATCAGCCCCAGCATTTT.

Details on this clone: This specimen includes other DNA sequences encoding the same CDR3. This rearrangement joins TRBV29-1 to TRBJ1-2, with a weak D call TRBD1 (6 bases). The CDR3 is 12 amino acids. Trimming took off 3 bases at V and 2 bases at J, with 7 bases between the two ends. Germline assignment: CDR1 SQVTM and CDR2 ANQGSEA. CDR3 loop: CSVDQGNYGYTF. Written as DNA, the CDR3 is TGCAGCGTTGACCAGGGGAACTATGGCTACACCTTC.

This chain uses TRBV11-2 with TRBJ2-7, with 8 bases that match TRBD1. V dropped 3 bases and J dropped 3; count of bases not matched to a gene: 4. The CDR3 sequence is 14 residues long. Looked up from germline, CDR1 is SGHAT and CDR2 is FQNNGV. CDR3 protein: CASSFSGQGYEQYF. The CDR3, as DNA: TGTGCCAGCAGCTTTTCCGGACAGGGCTACGAGCAGTACTTC.

The V gene is TRBV7-3, the J gene TRBJ2-7; TRBD1 aligns across 7 bases. The V gene end was trimmed by 3 bases and the J gene end by 6 bases; junction bases not matched to a gene: 11. This CDR3 has 15 amino acids. The germline V gene encodes CDR1 SGHTA and CDR2 FQGTGA. In DNA form, the CDR3 reads TGTGCCAGCAGCTTGGGACCCAATCGACAGGGCGAGCAGTACTTC. It yields the protein CASSLGPNRQGEQYF.

The chain has TRBV7-6 and TRBJ2-5; possible D gene TRBD1, 6 bases. Per the germline V gene, CDR1 is SGHVS and CDR2 is FNYEAQ. The CDR3 has 16 amino acids. V gave up 1 base and J gave up 5 bases, with 17 bases separating them. The CDR3 sequence is CASSLGTVWARETQYF. Here the CDR3 DNA reads TGTGCCAGCAGCTTAGGGACAGTCTGGGCGAGGGAGACCCAGTACTTC. Complete variable domain (other parts from reference TRBV7-6 and TRBJ2-5): GAGVSQSPRYKVTKRGQDVALRCDPISGHVSLYWYRQALGQGPEFLTYFNYEAQQDKSGLPNDRFSAERPEGSISTLTIQRTEQRDSAMYRCASSLGTVWARETQYFGPGTRLLVL.

The V call is TRBV9, the J call TRBJ1-1, with 7 bases aligning to TRBD1. Germline CDR1 reads SGDLS; CDR2 reads YYNGEE. CDR3 length: 14 amino acids. V dropped 0 bases and J dropped 5; count of bases not matched to a gene: 4. The CDR3 bases are TGTGCCAGCAGCGTAGAAGAGGGGGCGACTGAAGCTTTCTTT. Encoded protein: CASSVEEGATEAFF.

The chain has TRBV7-6 and TRBJ2-2; 7 nucleotides agree with TRBD1. V lost 7 bases to trimming and J lost 3 bases; unmatched junction nucleotides: 8. CDR1 is SGHVS, CDR2 FNYEAQ, per germline. The CDR3 has 15 residues. Written as DNA, the CDR3 is TGTGCCAGCAACAAGAACACAGGGGACACCGGGGAGCTGTTTTTT. It yields the protein CASNKNTGDTGELFF.

V is TRBV6-1 and J is TRBJ2-5; D is possibly TRBD1 (5 bases). The length of the CDR3 is 15 residues. Germline-derived CDR1 and CDR2 are MNHNS and SASEGT. Trimming took 6 bases from V and 2 from J, leaving 16 bases between them. CDR3 DNA: TGTGCCAGCAGCCATAGGACACAAATTCAAGAGACCCAGTACTTC. It is translated as CASSHRTQIQETQYF.